This T cell receptor (beta chain) was captured in a study of monozygotic twins with inflammatory bowel disease. Study-wide results and limits: Patients with IBD had less TCRbeta diversity (inverse Simpson) than their healthy co-twins. Patient-specific immunosuppressive treatments may have made repertoires more variable.

Note on this clonotype: Antigen unknown.

The germline CDR1 and CDR2 sequences are MNHEY and SVGAGI. This CDR3 is built from 11 residues. From its re-call of the 5' RACE reads, TCRdb lists each CDR3 protein once, without DNA. This table holds about 110,000 distinct CDR3 sequences. This clonotype originated in a human donor with ulcerative colitis or Crohn's disease, or a healthy co-twin of an affected twin (not recorded which). The source material was blood. The chain links TRBV6-5 to TRBJ2-3; TCRdb outputs TRBD1, but without DNA this stays unchecked. This CDR3 is CASRLGRTQYF.